This TCR beta chain was observed in a study of T cells in Graves' hyperthyroidism and ophthalmopathy. TCR beta CDR3 regions were amplified from RNA. Initially, a first-round RT-PCR of the TCR CDR3 employed the HTBI primer set. TCRdb independently ran MiXCR on the multiplex PCR reads; one entry per CDR3 protein. The table has roughly 380,000 distinct CDR3 sequences, roughly 12% seen once; the top ten hold around 21%. Germline loops: CDR1 ENHRY, CDR2 SYGVKD. V lost 5 bases and J lost 3; bases outside the gene matches: 4. The CDR3 covers 14 residues. The sequence derives from a man younger than 45 with Graves' hyperthyroidism that later progressed to Graves' ophthalmopathy. The material sequenced was blood. The rearrangement uses TRBV10-3 and TRBJ2-7; TRBD1 aligns across 10 bases. CDR3 sequence: CAISTGTGVYEQYF. CDR3 nucleotides: TGTGCCATCAGTACCGGGACAGGGGTCTACGAGCAGTACTTC.